This record covers a single T cell receptor (beta chain). Antigen: not known. The data were obtained in a study of Ad26.COV2.S vaccination and SARS-CoV-2 variants. The repertoire was sequenced with immunoSEQ multiplex PCR; TCRdb's copy has only in-frame clones and lacks some. The sample carries about 94,000 clones, approximately 86% recorded once. Study-wide findings and caveats: Responses of T cells in total may have been underestimated by the TCR breadth and depth analyses. Vaccine recipients and placebo recipients showed similar non-spike TCR breadth. Spike-specific CD8+ and CD4+ T cell responses reportedly showed substantial breadth after vaccination. Vaccinees displayed broader spike-specific TCR repertoires than placebo recipients.

The V end was cut by 0 bases, the J end by 8 bases, with 10 bases between. The CDR3 length is 13 residues. Germline CDR1 reads MGHRA; CDR2 reads YSYEKL. This sequence originates from a human donor who had recovered from COVID-19. The sequenced sample was peripheral blood, obtained after recovery from COVID-19. The chain recombines TRBV4-1 with TRBJ1-1, with no clear D. CDR3 DNA sequence: TGCGCCAGCAGCCAAGAGGTGAGGATGGAAGCTTTCTTT. It encodes CASSQEVRMEAFF.